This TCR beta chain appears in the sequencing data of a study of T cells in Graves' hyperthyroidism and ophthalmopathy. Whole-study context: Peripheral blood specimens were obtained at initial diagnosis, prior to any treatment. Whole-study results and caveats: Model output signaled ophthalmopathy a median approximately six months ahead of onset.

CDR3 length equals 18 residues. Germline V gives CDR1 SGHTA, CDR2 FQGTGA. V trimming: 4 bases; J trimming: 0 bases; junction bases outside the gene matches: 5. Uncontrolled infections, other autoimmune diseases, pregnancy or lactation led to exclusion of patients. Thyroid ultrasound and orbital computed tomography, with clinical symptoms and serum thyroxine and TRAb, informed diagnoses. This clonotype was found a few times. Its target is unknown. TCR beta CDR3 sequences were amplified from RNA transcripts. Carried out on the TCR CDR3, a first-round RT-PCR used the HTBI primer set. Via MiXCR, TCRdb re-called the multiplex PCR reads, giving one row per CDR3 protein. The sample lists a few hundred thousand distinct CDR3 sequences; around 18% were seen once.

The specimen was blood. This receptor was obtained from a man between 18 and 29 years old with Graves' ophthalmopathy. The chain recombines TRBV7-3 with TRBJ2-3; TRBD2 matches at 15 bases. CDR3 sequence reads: CASSSGTSGGSSTDTQYF. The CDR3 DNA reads TGTGCCAGCAGCTCAGGGACTAGCGGGGGGTCTAGCACAGATACGCAGTATTTT.